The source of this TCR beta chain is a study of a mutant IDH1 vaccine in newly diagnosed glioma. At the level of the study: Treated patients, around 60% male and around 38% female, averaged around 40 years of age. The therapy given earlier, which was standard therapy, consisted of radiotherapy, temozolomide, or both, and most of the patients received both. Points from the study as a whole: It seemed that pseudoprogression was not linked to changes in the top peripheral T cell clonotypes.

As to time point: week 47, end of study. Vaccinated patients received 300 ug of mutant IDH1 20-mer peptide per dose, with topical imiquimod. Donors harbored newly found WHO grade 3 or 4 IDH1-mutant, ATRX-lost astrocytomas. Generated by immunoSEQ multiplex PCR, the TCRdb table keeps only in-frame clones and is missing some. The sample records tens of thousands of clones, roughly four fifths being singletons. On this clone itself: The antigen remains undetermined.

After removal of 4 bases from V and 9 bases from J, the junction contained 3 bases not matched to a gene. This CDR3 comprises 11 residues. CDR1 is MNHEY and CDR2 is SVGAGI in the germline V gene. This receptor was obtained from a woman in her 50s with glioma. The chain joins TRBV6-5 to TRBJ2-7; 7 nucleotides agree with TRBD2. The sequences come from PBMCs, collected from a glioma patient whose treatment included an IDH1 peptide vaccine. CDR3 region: CASSSTGGQYF. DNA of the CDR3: TGTGCCAGCAGTTCGACGGGGGGGCAGTACTTC.